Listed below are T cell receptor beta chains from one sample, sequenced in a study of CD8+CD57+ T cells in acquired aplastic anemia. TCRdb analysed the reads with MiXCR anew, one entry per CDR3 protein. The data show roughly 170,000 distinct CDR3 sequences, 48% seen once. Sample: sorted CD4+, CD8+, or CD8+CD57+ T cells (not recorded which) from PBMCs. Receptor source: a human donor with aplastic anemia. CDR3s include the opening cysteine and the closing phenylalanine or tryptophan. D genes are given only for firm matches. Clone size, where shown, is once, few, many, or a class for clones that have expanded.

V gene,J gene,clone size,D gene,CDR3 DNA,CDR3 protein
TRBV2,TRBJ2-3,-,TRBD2,TGTGCCAGCAGCTCAGCGGGAATACAACCAGATACGCAGTATTTT,CASSSAGIQPDTQYF
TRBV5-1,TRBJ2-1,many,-,TGCGCCAGCAGCTTGGCCCTCGGGACGGGCGACAATGAGCAGTTCTTC,CASSLALGTGDNEQFF
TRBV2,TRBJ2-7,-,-,TGTGCCAGCAGTCCTCAGACAGAGACCTACGAGCAGTACTTC,CASSPQTETYEQYF
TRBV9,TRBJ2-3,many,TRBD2,TGTGCCAGCAGCGGACGACTAGCGGGTACGGATACGCAGTATTTT,CASSGRLAGTDTQYF
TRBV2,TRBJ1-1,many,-,TGTGCCAGCAGTAACCGAGACAGCGGGGCTGAAGCTTTCTTT,CASSNRDSGAEAFF
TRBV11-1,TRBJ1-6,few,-,TGTGCCAGCAGCTTCCCGATGACAGAAAATAATTCACCCCTCCACTTT,CASSFPMTENNSPLHF
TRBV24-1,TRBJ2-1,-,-,TGTGCCACCAGTGATTTTATCAATGAGCAGTTCTTC,CATSDFINEQFF
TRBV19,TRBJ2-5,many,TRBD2,TGTGCCAGCGGGACTAGCGCCTGGCGGGGAGGAGAGACCCAGTACTTC,CASGTSAWRGGETQYF
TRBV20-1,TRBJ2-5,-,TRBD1,TGCAGTGCTTGTGAGACAGGGAATTGGGGAGAGACCCAGTACTTC,CSACETGNWGETQYF
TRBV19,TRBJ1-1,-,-,TGTGCCAGTAGTATAGCTTGGGGAAGTGGAGCTTTCTTT,CASSIAWGSGAFF
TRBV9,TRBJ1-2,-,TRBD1,TGTGCCAGCAACACTGCAGGGGGCGACGGCTATGGCTACACCTTC,CASNTAGGDGYGYTF
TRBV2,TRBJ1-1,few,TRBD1,TGTGCCAGCAGCCCTTCTAGACAGGGGGGCACTGAAGCTTTCTTT,CASSPSRQGGTEAFF
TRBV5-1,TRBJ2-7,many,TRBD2,TGCGCCAGCAGCTTCGACAGCGGGGGTACCTACGAGCAGTACTTC,CASSFDSGGTYEQYF
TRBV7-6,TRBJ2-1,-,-,TGTGCCAGCAGCTTAGATGCTGAGCAGTTCTTC,CASSLDAEQFF
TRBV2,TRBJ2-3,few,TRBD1,TGTGCCAGCAGTGAAAGTGGACAGGGAACAGATACGCAGTATTTT,CASSESGQGTDTQYF
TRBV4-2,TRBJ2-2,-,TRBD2,TGTGCCAGCAGCCTTCTAGCGGGGGCCTCGAACACCGGGGAGCTGTTTTTT,CASSLLAGASNTGELFF
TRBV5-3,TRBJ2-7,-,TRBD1,TGTGCCAGCAGCGCGTGGACAGGGGGCGAGCAGTACTTC,CASSAWTGGEQYF
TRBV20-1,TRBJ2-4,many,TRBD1,TGCAGTGCCACCCTTGACAGGGGGCGTAGGAACATTCAGTACTTC,CSATLDRGRRNIQYF
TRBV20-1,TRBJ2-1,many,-,TGCAGTGCTAGAGATCTCGATAAGGGCAACGTGAAGGAGCAGTTCTTC,CSARDLDKGNVKEQFF
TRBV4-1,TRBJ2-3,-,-,TGCGCCAGCAGCCACCAACAAGGGGTGGCTGGAGGAGATACGCAGTATTTT,CASSHQQGVAGGDTQYF
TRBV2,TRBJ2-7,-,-,TGTGCCAGCAGTGGGAACGGGGGGACAGTCCAGTACTTC,CASSGNGGTVQYF
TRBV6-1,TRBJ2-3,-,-,TGTGCCAGCAACAGGGGCGGGATACTATTGGATACGCAGTATTTT,CASNRGGILLDTQYF
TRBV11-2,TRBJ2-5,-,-,TGTGCCAGCAGCCCAGACAGAAACTTCCAAGAGACCCAGTACTTC,CASSPDRNFQETQYF
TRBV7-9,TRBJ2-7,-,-,TGTGCCAGCAGCGCCCCGGGACCGACCGAGCAGTACTTC,CASSAPGPTEQYF
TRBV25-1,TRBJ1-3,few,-,TGTGCCAGCAGCGACCCGGTAGTCGGAAACACCATATATTTT,CASSDPVVGNTIYF
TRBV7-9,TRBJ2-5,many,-,TGTGCCAGCAGCCCAGTAGGAGGGCATTCGGTGGAGACCCAGTACTTC,CASSPVGGHSVETQYF
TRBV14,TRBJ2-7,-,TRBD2,TGTGCCAGCAGCCAAGATAAGGGACTAGCGGGGGGGGCCGAGCAGTACTTC,CASSQDKGLAGGAEQYF
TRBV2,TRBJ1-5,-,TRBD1,TGTGCCAGCGGCTCCGGGACAGGGGAACGCAATCAGCCCCAGCATTTT,CASGSGTGERNQPQHF
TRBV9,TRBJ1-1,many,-,TGTGCCAGCAGCGTAGTTGACACGAACACTGAAGCTTTCTTT,CASSVVDTNTEAFF
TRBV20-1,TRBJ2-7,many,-,TGCAGTGCTAGACAGGGGCCCTACGAGCAGTACTTC,CSARQGPYEQYF
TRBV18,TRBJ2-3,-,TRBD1,TGTGCCAGCTCACCACCGAACAGGGGGACTAGCACAGATACGCAGTATTTT,CASSPPNRGTSTDTQYF
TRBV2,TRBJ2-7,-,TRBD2,TGTGCCAGCAGTGCCGGGACTAGCGGGAGCAACGAGCAGTACTTC,CASSAGTSGSNEQYF
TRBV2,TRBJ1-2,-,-,TGTGCCAGCAGCGAAATGGTCTTGTATGGCTACACCTTC,CASSEMVLYGYTF
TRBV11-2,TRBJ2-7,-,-,TGTGCCAGCAGGACCGGGGGGCTCTCCTACGAGCAGTACTTC,CASRTGGLSYEQYF
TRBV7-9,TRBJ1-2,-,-,TGTGCCAGCAGCTTATCCGGGACTTCCAACTATGGCTACACCTTC,CASSLSGTSNYGYTF
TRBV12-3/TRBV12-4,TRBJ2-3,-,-,TGTGCCAGCAGTGGCCTCGGGGCAGATACGCGGTATTTT,CASSGLGADTRYF
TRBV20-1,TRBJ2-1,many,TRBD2,TGCAGTGCCGGTTTGGCGGGGGTTAACAATGAGCAGTTCTTC,CSAGLAGVNNEQFF
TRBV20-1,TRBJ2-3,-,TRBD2,TGCAGTGCTAGAGACCTGAGACTAGCGGGAGATGAGACAGATACGCAGTATTTT,CSARDLRLAGDETDTQYF
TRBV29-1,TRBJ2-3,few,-,TGCAGCGTTGAAGAGTCGGAGGGATGGGAAACGCAGTATTTT,CSVEESEGWETQYF
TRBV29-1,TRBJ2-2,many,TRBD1,TGCAGCGCTCAGGGACAGAAGAACACCGGGGAGCTGTTTTTT,CSAQGQKNTGELFF
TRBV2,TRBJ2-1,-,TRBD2,TGTGCCAGCACCTGGACTAGCGGCCACTCCTACAATGAGCAGTTCTTC,CASTWTSGHSYNEQFF
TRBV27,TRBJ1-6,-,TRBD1,TGTGCCAGCAGTTTTTTGGACGGGACAGGCGGTTCACCCCTCCACTTT,CASSFLDGTGGSPLHF
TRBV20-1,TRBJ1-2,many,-,TGCAGTACCAGGGTTTTGGGGGTCAACTATGGCTACACCTTC,CSTRVLGVNYGYTF
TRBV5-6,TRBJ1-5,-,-,TGTGCCAGCAGCTTGGGGGGGCTCAGGGGAGTGGGTCAGCCCCAGCATTTT,CASSLGGLRGVGQPQHF